The rows below give T cell receptor beta chains drawn from one sample of a study of blood T cell repertoires in COVID-19. Produced via immunoSEQ multiplex PCR; TCRdb's table is partial and in-frame only. Among around 190,000 clones listed, 82% were seen once. Sequencing was carried out using peripheral blood. The source of these receptors is an older woman with COVID-19, enrolled during active disease. Each CDR3 is given with its conserved first and last residue. Fields, in order: D gene, clone size, J gene, V gene, CDR3 protein, CDR3 DNA. The D gene is left open where the match is weak. For some rows the clone size is stated as once, few or many, or as a class when expanded; others skip it.

d_gene: NA
abundance: many
j_gene: TRBJ1-1
v_gene: TRBV7-2
CDR3aa: CASSGAVGNTEAFF
CDR3nt: TGTGCCAGCAGCGGGGCCGTGGGGAACACTGAAGCTTTCTTT

d_gene: NA
abundance: NA
j_gene: TRBJ1-6
v_gene: TRBV27
CDR3aa: CASSLSRRDSPLHF
CDR3nt: TGTGCCAGCAGTTTGTCCCGGAGGGATTCACCCCTCCACTTT

d_gene: NA
abundance: NA
j_gene: TRBJ2-7
v_gene: TRBV29-1
CDR3aa: CSAQGAAYEQYF
CDR3nt: TGCAGCGCACAGGGAGCAGCCTACGAGCAGTACTTC

d_gene: NA
abundance: NA
j_gene: TRBJ2-2
v_gene: TRBV30
CDR3aa: CAWSRKATGELFF
CDR3nt: TGTGCCTGGAGCAGGAAGGCGACCGGGGAGCTGTTTTTT

d_gene: NA
abundance: NA
j_gene: TRBJ1-2
v_gene: TRBV28
CDR3aa: CASSRQQGGYTF
CDR3nt: TGTGCCAGCAGCCGACAGCAGGGGGGCTACACCTTC

d_gene: NA
abundance: NA
j_gene: TRBJ2-5
v_gene: TRBV5-6
CDR3aa: CASSLGLWETQYF
CDR3nt: TGTGCCAGCAGCTTGGGACTGTGGGAGACCCAGTACTTC

d_gene: TRBD1
abundance: once
j_gene: TRBJ1-2
v_gene: TRBV6-5
CDR3aa: CASSWEVTGGSGYTF
CDR3nt: TGTGCCAGCAGTTGGGAGGTTACAGGGGGCAGCGGCTACACCTTC

d_gene: TRBD1
abundance: NA
j_gene: TRBJ1-1
v_gene: TRBV7-7
CDR3aa: CASSLRDRGPEAFF
CDR3nt: TGTGCTAGCAGCTTACGTGACAGGGGGCCCGAAGCTTTCTTT

d_gene: TRBD1
abundance: once
j_gene: TRBJ1-2
v_gene: TRBV5-1
CDR3aa: CASRSGTGDGYTF
CDR3nt: TGCGCCAGCAGGTCCGGGACAGGGGATGGCTACACCTTC

d_gene: TRBD1
abundance: NA
j_gene: TRBJ2-1
v_gene: TRBV19
CDR3aa: CASTQRGQVRQNEQFF
CDR3nt: TGTGCCAGTACCCAAAGGGGACAGGTCCGACAGAATGAGCAGTTCTTC

d_gene: TRBD2
abundance: NA
j_gene: TRBJ2-5
v_gene: TRBV19
CDR3aa: CASSIALTSGETQYF
CDR3nt: TGTGCCAGTAGTATAGCCCTGACTAGCGGTGAGACCCAGTACTTC

d_gene: TRBD2
abundance: NA
j_gene: TRBJ2-1
v_gene: TRBV10-2
CDR3aa: CASGSGGGSYNEQFF
CDR3nt: TGCGCCAGCGGTAGCGGGGGTGGCTCCTACAATGAGCAGTTCTTC

d_gene: TRBD2
abundance: NA
j_gene: TRBJ2-3
v_gene: TRBV6-1
CDR3aa: CASSEPGGSSTDTQYF
CDR3nt: TGTGCCAGCAGTGAACCTGGCGGGAGTAGCACAGATACGCAGTATTTT

d_gene: TRBD1
abundance: NA
j_gene: TRBJ2-5
v_gene: TRBV7-6
CDR3aa: CASSSRTGGAKTQYF
CDR3nt: TGTGCCAGCAGCTCCCGGACAGGGGGCGCAAAGACCCAGTACTTC

d_gene: TRBD1
abundance: NA
j_gene: TRBJ1-1
v_gene: TRBV6-2/TRBV6-3
CDR3aa: CASSSTGGKTEAFF
CDR3nt: TGTGCCAGCAGTTCGACAGGGGGGAAGACTGAAGCTTTCTTT

d_gene: TRBD1
abundance: NA
j_gene: TRBJ2-1
v_gene: TRBV7-3
CDR3aa: CASSWTGNNEQFF
CDR3nt: TGTGCCAGCAGCTGGACAGGGAACAATGAGCAGTTCTTC

d_gene: NA
abundance: NA
j_gene: TRBJ2-2
v_gene: TRBV7-3
CDR3aa: CASSLGAIGPGELFF
CDR3nt: TGTGCCAGCAGCTTGGGAGCAATCGGACCCGGGGAGCTGTTTTTT

d_gene: NA
abundance: NA
j_gene: TRBJ2-2
v_gene: TRBV3-1/TRBV3-2
CDR3aa: CASSPGPGITGELFF
CDR3nt: TGTGCCAGCAGCCCTGGTCCGGGGATCACCGGGGAGCTGTTTTTT

d_gene: TRBD1
abundance: NA
j_gene: TRBJ1-2
v_gene: TRBV10-3
CDR3aa: CASGQGDGYTF
CDR3nt: TGTGCCTCGGGACAGGGGGATGGCTACACCTTC

d_gene: NA
abundance: NA
j_gene: TRBJ2-1
v_gene: TRBV30
CDR3aa: CAWMRDYSYNEQFF
CDR3nt: TGTGCCTGGATGCGAGACTACTCCTACAATGAGCAGTTCTTC

d_gene: NA
abundance: NA
j_gene: TRBJ2-3
v_gene: TRBV6-6
CDR3aa: CASRLDKPSTDTQYF
CDR3nt: TGTGCCAGCAGACTCGACAAGCCTAGCACAGATACGCAGTATTTT

d_gene: TRBD1
abundance: NA
j_gene: TRBJ2-5
v_gene: TRBV5-4
CDR3aa: CASSRGRQGGQETQYF
CDR3nt: TGTGCCAGCAGCCGAGGTAGACAGGGCGGCCAAGAGACCCAGTACTTC

d_gene: TRBD2
abundance: NA
j_gene: TRBJ2-7
v_gene: TRBV7-8
CDR3aa: CASSRTSGGPYEQYF
CDR3nt: TGTGCCAGCAGCAGAACTAGCGGGGGCCCCTACGAGCAGTACTTC